The 31 T cell receptor beta chains given below trace back to one sample, sequenced in a study of CD8 T cells in Susac syndrome. It was with random hexamers that roughly 0.45 to 1 ug RNA was reverse transcribed. Each CDR3 protein is one row after TCRdb ran MiXCR on the immunoSEQ multiplex PCR reads. Of roughly 300,000 distinct CDR3 sequences in the sample, 70% to 90% are singletons; the top ten hold about 0.11%. The specimen sequenced was CD8+ T cells from PBMCs. These receptors originate from a human donor with multiple sclerosis.

This chain links TRBV21-1 with TRBJ2-4; the table's D call, TRBD1, was not checked against the DNA. TRBV21-1 represents a pseudogene. The CDR3 totals 19 residues. Here the CDR3 DNA reads TGTGCCAGCAGCAAAGACCCAGGGCGCAGTACGGTAGCCAAAAACATTCAGTACTTC. Translation: CASSKDPGRSTVAKNIQYF.

The gene calls are TRBV3-1 and TRBJ2-3; D could derive from TRBD1 or TRBD2 (5 bases each). Per germline, CDR1 LGHDT and CDR2 YNNKEL (reference sequence). The length of the CDR3 is 17 residues. The germline V and J ends were trimmed by 3 bases and 3 bases, with 19 bases remaining between them. The CDR3 sequence is CASSQGLRGTPTDTQYF. The CDR3 bases are TGTGCCAGCAGCCAGGGCCTACGAGGGACCCCGACAGATACGCAGTATTTT.

The V and J genes are TRBV19 and TRBJ2-1; 8 positions match TRBD2. The V gene's germline CDR1 is LNHDA and CDR2 SQIVND (reference sequence). V was clipped by 8 bases and J by 4 bases; unmatched bases: 7. CDR3 length: 14 residues. CDR3 residues: CASGSGRIYNEQFF. Written as DNA, the CDR3 is TGTGCCAGTGGGAGCGGGAGAATTTACAATGAGCAGTTCTTC.

V is TRBV20-1 and J is TRBJ1-1; a weak D match, TRBD1 (5 bases). The CDR3 loop spans 14 amino acids. The germline V gene has CDR1 DFQATT and CDR2 SNEGSKA (reference sequence). For the CDR3, the DNA is TGCAGCACCCTCGGGGGGTACAAAAACACTGAAGCTTTCTTT. This encodes CSTLGGYKNTEAFF.

CDR3 DNA: TGTGCCAGTAGTCCCCGCCCGACTAGTCATAATGAGCAGTTCTTC. It translates to CASSPRPTSHNEQFF. V usage is TRBV19 and J usage is TRBJ2-1; weak D call: TRBD2 (6 bases). The germline V gene has CDR1 LNHDA and CDR2 SQIVND (reference sequence). Between the trimmed V and J ends, which lost 5 bases and 7 bases, there was a span of 18 bases. CDR3 length equals 15 residues.

The chain combines TRBV6-2 or TRBV6-3 with TRBJ2-5; 8 positions agree with TRBD1. The CDR3 spans 15 residues. Losses at the gene ends were 2 bases for V and 3 bases for J; bases not matched to a gene: 5. The germline V gene has CDR1 MNHEY and CDR2 SVGEGT. CDR3 amino acids: CASSYEAGGEETQYF. The CDR3 DNA reads as TGTGCCAGCAGTTACGAGGCAGGGGGCGAAGAGACCCAGTACTTC.

The chain uses TRBV7-9 and TRBJ1-5, with D possibly being TRBD1 (5 bases). CDR1 and CDR2 from the germline V gene are SEHNR and FQNEAQ (reference sequence). The CDR3 is 15 amino acids. Trimming took 5 bases from V and 4 from J, leaving 15 bases between them. The CDR3 loop is CASSHGAGGNQPQHF. The CDR3 coding sequence is TGTGCCAGCAGCCATGGGGCGGGTGGGAATCAGCCCCAGCATTTT.

The V and J genes are TRBV20-1 and TRBJ2-7; perhaps TRBD2 as D (6 bases). Germline assignment: CDR1 DFQATT and CDR2 SNEGSKA (reference sequence). Trimming removed 4 bases at V and 3 bases at J, with 16 bases between. This CDR3 spans 14 amino acids. CDR3 residues: CSATKGGKGYEQYF. The CDR3 region has the DNA TGCAGTGCTACCAAGGGCGGGAAAGGCTACGAGCAGTACTTC.

This rearrangement joins TRBV13 to TRBJ1-1, with D maybe TRBD1 (6 bases). The CDR3 spans 13 residues. The germline CDR1 and CDR2 sequences are PRHDT and FYEKMQ (reference sequence). V was shortened by 3 bases and J by 4 bases, with 9 bases between the two germline ends. Written as DNA, the CDR3 is TGTGCCAGCAGCTTGCGACAGGCCACTGAAGCTTTCTTT. Protein: CASSLRQATEAFF.

For the CDR3, the DNA is TGTGCCACCCGGCGGCGAATCGGCTACACCTTC. As protein: CATRRRIGYTF. The rearrangement links TRBV11-2 to TRBJ1-2; D is unclear. From germline, CDR1 is SGHAT and CDR2 FQNNGV. This CDR3 contains 11 residues. The germline V and J ends were trimmed by 10 bases and 8 bases, with 14 bases remaining between them.

This clonotype was seen just once. The chain uses TRBV7-8 and TRBJ2-3, with 10 nucleotides matching TRBD2. V lost 1 base to trimming and J lost 2 bases; unmatched junction nucleotides: 6. CDR3 length: 17 amino acids. CDR1 SGHVS and CDR2 FQNEAQ come from the germline V gene. CDR3 sequence: CASSLDPAGGPTDTQYF. For the CDR3, the DNA is TGTGCCAGCAGCTTAGATCCAGCGGGAGGGCCCACAGATACGCAGTATTTT.

The rearrangement joins TRBV20-1 to TRBJ1-5; a possible D gene is TRBD1 (6 bases). Trimming cost V 1 base and J 7 bases, with 20 bases left between them. The germline V gene encodes CDR1 DFQATT and CDR2 SNEGSKA (reference sequence). The CDR3 extends over 16 amino acids. CDR3 loop: CSARGLTGRGSQPQHF. The CDR3, as DNA: TGCAGTGCTAGAGGTTTAACAGGGCGAGGGAGCCAGCCCCAGCATTTT.

The rearrangement joins TRBV29-1 to TRBJ2-3, with TRBD1 as a possible D gene (6 bases). The CDR3 is 14 residues long. Trimming took 7 bases from V and 2 from J, leaving 16 bases between them. Looked up from germline, CDR1 is SQVTM and CDR2 is ANQGSEA. In nucleotides, the CDR3 is TGCAGCGGGGGGCGTCTGGGGGCCACAGATACGCAGTATTTT. It translates to CSGGRLGATDTQYF.

The rearrangement uses TRBV23-1 and TRBJ2-7; D is unresolved. TRBV23-1 qualifies as an ORF whose function is uncertain. The CDR3 spans 15 residues. The V end lost 0 bases, the J end lost 2 bases, and 11 bases lay between the germline ends. The CDR3 sequence is CASSQSQNPAYEQYF. CDR3 DNA: TGCGCCAGCAGTCAATCGCAGAACCCCGCCTACGAGCAGTACTTC.

The chain combines TRBV7-6 with TRBJ1-1, with TRBD1 matching over 7 bases. The CDR3 is made up of 13 amino acids. In germline, CDR1 is SGHVS, CDR2 FNYEAQ. J was trimmed by 6 bases and V by 5 bases; bases with no gene match: 6. The CDR3 region has the DNA TGTGCCAGCAGCCCTCTCGGGACAGCTGAAGCTTTCTTT. This translates into CASSPLGTAEAFF.

V and J are TRBV27 and TRBJ1-1; no clear D. The CDR3 is made up of 12 amino acids. V was pared by 6 bases and J by 8 bases, with 13 bases between. Germline V gene lookup returns CDR1 MNHEY and CDR2 SMNVEV (reference sequence). CDR3 protein: CASSGLGGEAFF. The CDR3 DNA is TGTGCCAGCAGCGGCTTGGGAGGAGAAGCTTTCTTT.

V gene TRBV20-1 combines with J gene TRBJ2-1, with 9 bases identical to TRBD2. Germline assignment: CDR1 DFQATT and CDR2 SNEGSKA (reference sequence). V was pared by 0 bases and J by 3 bases, with 6 bases of the junction left unmatched. The CDR3 has 16 amino acids. As DNA, the CDR3 is TGCAGTGCTAGAGATTCGGGACTAGCTGACTACAATGAGCAGTTCTTC. Residues: CSARDSGLADYNEQFF.

This clonotype was seen once. The chain is built from TRBV4-2 and TRBJ2-1; 7 bases match TRBD2. CDR1 LGHNA and CDR2 YNFKEQ come from the germline V gene. The trim removed 1 base at V and 10 bases at J, leaving 10 bases unmatched. This CDR3 contains 15 residues. The CDR3 is CASSQVGIAGSEQFF. The CDR3 DNA follows: TGTGCCAGCAGCCAAGTCGGGATAGCGGGTAGCGAGCAGTTCTTC.

The chain has TRBV14 and TRBJ1-4; D might be TRBD1 (5 bases). Germline CDR1 and CDR2: SGHDN and FVKESK. Trimming took off 3 bases at V and 4 bases at J, with 9 bases between the two ends. The CDR3 is made up of 14 amino acids. This CDR3 reads CASSQKGHNEKLFF. The CDR3 DNA sequence: TGTGCCAGCAGCCAGAAAGGACATAATGAAAAACTGTTTTTT.

The chain links TRBV5-1 to TRBJ2-1, with 13 bases fitting TRBD2. The ends lost 4 bases at V and 6 bases at J; junction bases unmatched: 4. CDR3 size: 15 residues. Germline V gene data show CDR1 as SGHRS and CDR2 as YFSETQ. Here the CDR3 DNA reads TGCGCCAGCAGCCCGGGACTAGCGGGATCCAATGAGCAGTTCTTC. Protein: CASSPGLAGSNEQFF.

The V and J genes are TRBV7-9 and TRBJ2-1; the D gene is possibly TRBD2 (6 bases). From germline, CDR1 is SEHNR and CDR2 FQNEAQ (reference sequence). Trimming stripped 8 bases from V and 6 bases from J, with 14 bases between. This CDR3 has 13 amino acids. CDR3 residues: CASDWGSGNEQFF. Written as DNA, the CDR3 is TGTGCCAGCGATTGGGGTAGCGGCAATGAGCAGTTCTTC.

The CDR3 DNA follows: TGCAGCGTTGAAGGGATTAGCGGCAGCTCCTACAATGAGCAGTTCTTC. As protein: CSVEGISGSSYNEQFF. The V and J genes are TRBV29-1 and TRBJ2-1; tentatively, D is TRBD2 (6 bases). Trimming shortened V by 1 base and J by 0 bases, and 13 bases separated the two germline ends. The CDR3 is 16 amino acids. Germline CDR1 reads SQVTM; CDR2 reads ANQGSEA.

V and J are TRBV7-8 and TRBJ2-5; the D gene is possibly TRBD2 (6 bases). CDR1 and CDR2 (germline): SGHVS, FQNEAQ. The CDR3 is 14 amino acids. V lost 3 bases to trimming and J lost 3 bases, with 11 bases between them. This chain's CDR3 is CASSFRESEETQYF. CDR3 DNA: TGTGCCAGCAGCTTTCGGGAGTCGGAAGAGACCCAGTACTTC.

This clonotype has more than one count but fewer than ten. The chain couples TRBV7-6 to TRBJ2-7; no reliable D call. V lost 0 bases, J lost 13 bases, and 16 bases lay in between. The CDR3 has 13 residues. Germline-derived CDR1 and CDR2 are SGHVS and FNYEAQ. CDR3 sequence: CASSLAPAIPAYF. For the CDR3, the DNA is TGTGCCAGCAGCTTAGCTCCCGCTATCCCGGCCTACTTC.

The gene calls are TRBV29-1 and TRBJ1-3, with no clear D. Per germline, CDR1 SQVTM and CDR2 ANQGSEA. V was cut by 0 bases and J by 9 bases, with 21 bases left in between. CDR3 length: 16 residues. The CDR3 sequence is CSVEEGQRLVMGTIYF. As DNA, the CDR3 is TGCAGCGTTGAAGAAGGCCAGCGCTTGGTCATGGGCACCATATATTTT.

This chain uses TRBV7-9 with TRBJ2-7; D not resolved. This CDR3 is built from 12 residues. The V end lost 5 bases, the J end lost 9 bases, and 14 bases lay between the germline ends. CDR1 and CDR2 from the germline V gene are SEHNR and FQNEAQ (reference sequence). DNA for the CDR3: TGTGCCAGCAGCGCCGGCTACGAGGTGCAGTACTTC. As protein: CASSAGYEVQYF.

The J gene is TRBJ1-2, the V gene TRBV10-3; D is unclear. Germline V gene sequence: CDR1 ENHRY, CDR2 SYGVKD. V was pared by 2 bases and J by 4 bases, with 5 bases between. This CDR3 is 12 amino acids long. CDR3 in DNA: TGTGCCATCAGTGAGGGCAGCTATGGCTACACCTTC. Its translation: CAISEGSYGYTF.

The chain has TRBV6-5 and TRBJ2-3; 11 bases align to TRBD2. Losses at the gene ends were 2 bases for V and 5 bases for J; bases not matched to a gene: 15. The CDR3 runs 19 residues. Germline values: CDR1 MNHEY, CDR2 SVGAGI. CDR3 loop: CASSYHPLDSGRAEDTQYF. The CDR3 DNA follows: TGTGCCAGCAGTTACCACCCCCTGGATAGCGGGAGGGCCGAAGATACGCAGTATTTT.

This rearrangement joins TRBV2 to TRBJ2-3; possibly TRBD2 for D (5 bases). The CDR3 sequence is 13 residues long. V gave up 7 bases and J gave up 4 bases, with 12 bases separating them. CDR1 SNHLY and CDR2 FYNNEI come from the germline V gene. The CDR3 region is CASKEERADTQYF. CDR3 nucleotides: TGTGCCAGCAAAGAGGAGAGGGCAGATACGCAGTATTTT.

The rearrangement uses TRBV2 and TRBJ2-7; a possible D gene is TRBD1 (6 bases). Trimming left V 6 bases short and J 5 bases short, with 11 bases between. The CDR3 contains 12 residues. The germline V gene has CDR1 SNHLY and CDR2 FYNNEI. The CDR3 loop is CASRGTPNEQYF. The CDR3 DNA sequence: TGTGCCAGCAGGGGGACACCGAACGAGCAGTACTTC.

The chain recombines TRBV6-2 or TRBV6-3 with TRBJ2-7; possible D gene TRBD2, 6 bases. Germline lookup yields CDR1 MNHEY and CDR2 SVGEGT. The CDR3 totals 14 residues. Between the trimmed V and J ends, which lost 5 bases and 3 bases, there was a span of 14 bases. The CDR3 is CASSLRDFVYEQYF. The CDR3 DNA reads as TGTGCCAGCAGTCTCCGGGACTTTGTCTACGAGCAGTACTTC.